These T cell receptor beta chains were read from a single sample in a study of cytomegalovirus exposure and HLA in healthy donors. Method: immunoSEQ multiplex PCR; TCRdb's copy keeps in-frame clones and lacks some. The sample holds roughly 92,000 clones, 6.5% to 8% seen once. The sequenced sample consisted of PBMCs. The receptors originated from a man in his fifties in good health and CMV-seronegative. Each CDR3 is given with its conserved first and last residue. A D gene is named only where the DNA matches it firmly. Size is stated for part of the rows, as once, few or many counts, or as a class when the clone is expanded.

clone_size	d_call	v_call	j_call	cdr3_nt	cdr3_aa
few	NA	TRBV7-2	TRBJ2-7	TGTGCCAGCAGCTTAATCGTGGGGGGGCTCTACGAGCAGTACTTC	CASSLIVGGLYEQYF
NA	NA	TRBV5-6	TRBJ2-7	TGTGCCAGCAGCGTTGGACTAAACTACGAGCAGTACTTC	CASSVGLNYEQYF
NA	TRBD1	TRBV9	TRBJ1-2	TGTGCCAGCAGCGTAGCTCAGGGGGAGAATGGCTACACCTTC	CASSVAQGENGYTF
NA	NA	TRBV9	TRBJ1-2	TGTGCCAGCAGCGTATCCCGGGGGTCTAACTATGGCTACACCTTC	CASSVSRGSNYGYTF
few	NA	TRBV18	TRBJ2-5	TGTGCCAGCTCACCCTTTGAGACCCAGTACTTC	CASSPFETQYF
few	NA	TRBV9	TRBJ2-3	TGTGCCAGCAGCAAGACTAAAAGCGTTGACACAGATACGCAGTATTTT	CASSKTKSVDTDTQYF
few	NA	TRBV10-2	TRBJ1-2	TGCGCCAGCAGGGACACAACTAACTATGGCTACACCTTC	CASRDTTNYGYTF
NA	TRBD2	TRBV11-2	TRBJ2-2	TGTGCCAGCAGCACCCCCAAAGCGGGGGCCTCCGGGGAGCTGTTTTTT	CASSTPKAGASGELFF
few	NA	TRBV4-2	TRBJ2-1	TGTGCCAGCAGCCGGGACTTAAGTGCGGATGAGCAGTTCTTC	CASSRDLSADEQFF
NA	NA	TRBV7-7	TRBJ2-7	TGTGCTAGCAGCCCCCTGGACAGCACATCCTACGAGCAGTACTTC	CASSPLDSTSYEQYF
NA	NA	TRBV5-6	TRBJ2-1	TGTGCCAGCAGCTGGGCCCGAGGCGGGCAGCAGTTCTTC	CASSWARGGQQFF
few	TRBD1	TRBV13	TRBJ1-3	TGTGCCAGCAGCTTGGAGGGGGCTCATGGAAACACCATATATTTT	CASSLEGAHGNTIYF
few	NA	TRBV11-2	TRBJ1-1	TGTGCCAGCAGCTACCTGGGACATCTGAACACTGAAGCTTTCTTT	CASSYLGHLNTEAFF
NA	NA	TRBV9	TRBJ2-3	TGTGCCAGCAGCGTAGGAATAGCCGGGGTTGCGGATACGCAGTATTTT	CASSVGIAGVADTQYF
few	TRBD2	TRBV6-5	TRBJ2-1	TGTGCCAGCAGTTTTGGGGGGGCCTACAATGAGCAGTTCTTC	CASSFGGAYNEQFF
few	NA	TRBV27	TRBJ1-1	TGTGCCAGCAGTTTAATTCCGTTCGCCAGGGGCCGGAACACTGAAGCTTTCTTT	CASSLIPFARGRNTEAFF
NA	TRBD1	TRBV19	TRBJ2-7	TGTGCCAGTAGTGACCTATTTGGGACAGGGGTCTTCGAGCAGTACTTC	CASSDLFGTGVFEQYF
NA	NA	TRBV19	TRBJ2-7	TGTGCCAGTAGTATTGTTCTGTACTACGAGCAGTACTTC	CASSIVLYYEQYF